The clone carrying this T cell receptor beta chain came up once. No antigen is known for it. Clones were read by immunoSEQ multiplex PCR, and TCRdb kept only the in-frame ones, dropping some. The sample yields over 100,000 clones, roughly nine tenths seen once. Deletions cut 0 bases from V and 2 bases from J, with 5 bases between. Germline CDR1 is SGHAT and CDR2 is FQNNGV. The CDR3 is 14 residues long. These data originate in a study of T cell responses to AZD1222 COVID-19 vaccine. Study conclusions and caveats: All repertoire sampling was performed exclusively after the peak T cell response.

The source of this sequence is an adult in good health. The sequencing used peripheral blood, collected on day 0 of AZD1222 vaccination. The V call is TRBV11-2, the J call TRBJ1-5; D remains unclear. In DNA form, the CDR3 reads TGTGCCAGCAGCTTAGATCCCCGCAATCAGCCCCAGCATTTT. Its translation is CASSLDPRNQPQHF. Full variable domain (outside the CDR3, taken from reference TRBV11-2 and TRBJ1-5): EAGVAQSPRYKIIEKRQSVAFWCNPISGHATLYWYQQILGQGPKLLIQFQNNGVVDDSQLPKDRFSAERLKGVDSTLKIQPAKLEDSAVYLCASSLDPRNQPQHFGDGTRLSIL.